The present entry profiles one T cell receptor (beta chain) with its context. Its antigen is unknown. These data belong to a study of T cell responses to AZD1222 COVID-19 vaccine. Study-wide results and caveats: No repertoire was sampled before or during the peak T cell response, only after it.

The CDR3 sequence is 13 residues long. V was clipped by 3 bases and J by 4 bases; unmatched bases: 0. The germline CDR1 and CDR2 sequences are SGHTA and FQGNSA. Generated by immunoSEQ multiplex PCR, the TCRdb table keeps only in-frame clones and is missing some. The table records 90,000 to 150,000 clones, more than 75% of them present only once. This chain joins TRBV7-2 and TRBJ2-1; 7 bases map to TRBD2. The source material was peripheral blood, sampled on day 0 of AZD1222 vaccination. This TCR came from an adult in good health. The CDR3 DNA is TGTGCCAGCAGCTTCGGGGGGTACAATGAGCAGTTCTTC. It specifies CASSFGGYNEQFF.